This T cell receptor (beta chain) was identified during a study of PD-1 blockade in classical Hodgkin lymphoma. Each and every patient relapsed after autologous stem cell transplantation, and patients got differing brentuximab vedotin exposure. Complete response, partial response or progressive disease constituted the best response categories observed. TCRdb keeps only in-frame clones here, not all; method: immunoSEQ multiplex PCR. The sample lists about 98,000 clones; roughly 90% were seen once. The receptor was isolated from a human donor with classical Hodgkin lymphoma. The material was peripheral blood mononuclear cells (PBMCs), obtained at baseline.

The CDR3 DNA is TGTGCCAGCAGCCAAGACCCCGGGACAGGGGGCACTTTGGCCGGGGAGCTGTTTTTT. Translation gives CASSQDPGTGGTLAGELFF. This chain uses TRBV4-2 with TRBJ2-2; 12 bases match TRBD1. The CDR3 loop spans 19 amino acids. The germline V gene encodes CDR1 LGHNA and CDR2 YNFKEQ. With 0 bases clipped from V and 6 bases from J, the junction kept 11 bases outside the gene matches.